This T cell receptor (beta chain) appears in the sequencing data of a study of cytomegalovirus exposure and HLA in healthy donors. The V and J ends lost 6 bases and 4 bases respectively, with 16 bases between them. This CDR3 contains 14 residues. The germline V gene has CDR1 MNHEY and CDR2 SVGAGI. Notes on the study in general: Upon later analysis, HLA-associated TCR beta chains proved more clonally expanded than other, equally common chains.

Details on this clone: The target antigen is unknown.

Both 60 Vbeta primers and 13 Jbeta primers went into the PCR. Assay used: immunoSEQ multiplex PCR; TCRdb lists only in-frame clones, some missing. This table has about 150,000 clones, 70% to 90% appearing once. The chain links TRBV6-5 to TRBJ2-7; a possible D gene is TRBD1 (6 bases). The receptor was isolated from a woman aged 18 to 35 in good health and CMV-seronegative. The sequenced sample was PBMCs. The CDR3 protein is CASSEQGIDYEQYF. CDR3 bases: TGTGCCAGCAGCGAACAGGGAATAGATTACGAGCAGTACTTC.